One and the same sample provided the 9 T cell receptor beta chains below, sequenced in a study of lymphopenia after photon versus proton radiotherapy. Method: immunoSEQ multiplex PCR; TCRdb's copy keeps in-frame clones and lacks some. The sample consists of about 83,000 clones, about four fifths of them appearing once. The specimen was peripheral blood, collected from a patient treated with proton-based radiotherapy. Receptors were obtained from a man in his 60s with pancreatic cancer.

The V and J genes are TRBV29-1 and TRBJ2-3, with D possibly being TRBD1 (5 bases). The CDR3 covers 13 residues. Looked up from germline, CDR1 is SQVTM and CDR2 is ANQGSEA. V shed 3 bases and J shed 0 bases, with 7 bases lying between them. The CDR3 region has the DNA TGCAGCGTTGACAGGGCTAGCACAGATACGCAGTATTTT. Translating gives CSVDRASTDTQYF.

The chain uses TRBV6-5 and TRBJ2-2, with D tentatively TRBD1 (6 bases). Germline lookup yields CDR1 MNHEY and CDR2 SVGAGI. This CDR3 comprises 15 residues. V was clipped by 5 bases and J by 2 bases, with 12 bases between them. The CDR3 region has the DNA TGTGCCAGCAGTCTTCAGGGGCACAACACCGGGGAGCTGTTTTTT. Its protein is CASSLQGHNTGELFF.

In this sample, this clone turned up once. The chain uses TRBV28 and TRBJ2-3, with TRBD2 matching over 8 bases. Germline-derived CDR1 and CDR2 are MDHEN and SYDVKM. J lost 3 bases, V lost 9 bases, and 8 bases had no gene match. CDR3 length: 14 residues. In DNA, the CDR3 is TGTGCCAGTAGGCCGGGCGGGAGGACAGATACGCAGTATTTT. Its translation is CASRPGGRTDTQYF.

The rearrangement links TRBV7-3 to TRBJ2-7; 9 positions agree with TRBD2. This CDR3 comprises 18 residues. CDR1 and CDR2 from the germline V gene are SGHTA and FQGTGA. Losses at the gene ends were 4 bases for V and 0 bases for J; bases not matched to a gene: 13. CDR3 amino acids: CASSSSRSGSIPSYEQYF. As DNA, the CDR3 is TGTGCCAGCAGCTCATCCCGTAGCGGGAGTATACCCTCCTACGAGCAGTACTTC.

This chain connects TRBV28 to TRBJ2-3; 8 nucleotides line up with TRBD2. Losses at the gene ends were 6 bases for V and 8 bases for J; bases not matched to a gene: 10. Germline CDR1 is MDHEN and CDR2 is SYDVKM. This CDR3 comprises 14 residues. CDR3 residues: CASRSPRGTSTQYF. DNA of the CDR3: TGTGCCAGCAGAAGCCCCCGGGGGACTAGTACGCAGTATTTT.

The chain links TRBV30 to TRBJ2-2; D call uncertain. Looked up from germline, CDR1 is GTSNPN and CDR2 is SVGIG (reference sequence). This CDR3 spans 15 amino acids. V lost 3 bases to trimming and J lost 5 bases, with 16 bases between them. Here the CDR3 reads CAWRPRILRTGELFF. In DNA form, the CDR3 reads TGTGCCTGGAGGCCCCGAATTCTCAGGACCGGGGAGCTGTTTTTT.

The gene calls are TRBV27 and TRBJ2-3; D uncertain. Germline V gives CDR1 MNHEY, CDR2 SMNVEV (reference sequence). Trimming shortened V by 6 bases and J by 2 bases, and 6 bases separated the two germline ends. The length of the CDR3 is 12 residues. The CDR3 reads CASSPDTDTQYF. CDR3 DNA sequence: TGTGCCAGCAGCCCGGACACAGATACGCAGTATTTT.

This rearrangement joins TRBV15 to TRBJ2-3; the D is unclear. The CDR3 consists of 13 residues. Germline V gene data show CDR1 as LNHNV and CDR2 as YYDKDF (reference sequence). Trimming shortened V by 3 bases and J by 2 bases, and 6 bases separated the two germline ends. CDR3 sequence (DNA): TGTGCCACCAGCAGTGATGACACAGATACGCAGTATTTT. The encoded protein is CATSSDDTDTQYF. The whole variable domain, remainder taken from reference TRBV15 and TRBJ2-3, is DAMVIQNPRYQVTQFGKPVTLSCSQTLNHNVMYWYQQKSSQAPKLLFHYYDKDFNNEADTPDNFQSRRPNTSFCFLDIRSPGLGDTAMYLCATSSDDTDTQYFGPGTRLTVL.

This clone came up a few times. Written as DNA, the CDR3 is TGTGCCAGCAGCCCCACGGGCGGGGCGCCGTACACTGAAGCTTTCTTT. Residues: CASSPTGGAPYTEAFF. The genes are TRBV11-2 and TRBJ1-1; a weak D match, TRBD1 (5 bases). Germline V gives CDR1 SGHAT, CDR2 FQNNGV. V was cut by 5 bases and J by 3 bases, with 19 bases left in between. The length of the CDR3 is 16 residues.